The TCR beta chain described here comes from a study of PD-L1 blockade in urothelial cancer. Across the study: Males with urothelial cancer arising in the bladder constituted twenty-five of the 29 patients. Specimens of blood held a median count of approximately 150,000 T cells. Patients' prior chemotherapy regimens numbered 0 to 3. Findings and caveats of the study: Better survival was forecast by a pretreatment blood TCR clonality below the median.

Of note for this clone: Its specificity is unknown.

Libraries were prepared by immunoSEQ multiplex PCR; TCRdb keeps only in-frame clonotypes and omits some of them. The repertoire consists of roughly 29,000 clones, with 75% to 90% occurring once and the leading ten covering 2% to 2.5%. Germline V lookup: CDR1 MNHEY, CDR2 SMNVEV (reference sequence). Trimming removed 5 bases from V and 4 bases from J; junction bases left unmatched: 7. The CDR3 loop spans 14 amino acids. This TCR derives from a man aged 50 to 60 with urothelial cancer. The sequencing used PBMCs, collected around atezolizumab (anti-PD-L1) treatment. The rearrangement joins TRBV27 to TRBJ1-2, with TRBD1 matching over 7 bases. This CDR3 reads CASSPGTAVYGYTF. The DNA for the CDR3 is TGTGCCAGCAGTCCCGGGACAGCAGTCTATGGCTACACCTTC.